Shown below are 28 T cell receptor beta chains from a single sample sequenced in a study of beta chain features in type 1 diabetes. Their target antigens are unknown. Sequenced material consisted of expressed TCRB transcripts (all of the isolated RNA was reverse transcribed). Data came from immunoSEQ multiplex PCR; TCRdb stores just in-frame clones and leaves some out. The sample has about 70,000 clones; roughly 50% are singletons. Study results and caveats: When Type 1 diabetes patients were examined, their TCRB CDR3s proved moderately but significantly shorter in all four CD4+ subsets.

The sample consisted of central memory CD4+ T cells from blood. All receptors come from a man aged 30-40 years with type 1 diabetes.

The CDR3 bases are TGTGCTAGTGGTTTGGGGGACAGACTTATCGCGAACACCGGGGAGCTGTTTTTT. Protein product: CASGLGDRLIANTGELFF. V is TRBV12-5 and J is TRBJ2-2; the match to TRBD1 covers 7 bases. With 1 base clipped from V and 0 bases from J, the junction kept 8 bases outside the gene matches. The V gene's germline CDR1 is LGHNT and CDR2 FRNRAP. The CDR3 covers 18 residues. Combining the CDR3 with reference TRBV12-5 and TRBJ2-2 gives the whole variable domain DARVTQTPRHKVTEMGQEVTMRCQPILGHNTVFWYRQTMMQGLELLAYFRNRAPLDDSGMPKDRFSAEMPDATLATLKIQPSEPRDSAVYFCASGLGDRLIANTGELFFGEGSRLTVL.

The chain recombines TRBV7-2 with TRBJ2-2, with D unresolved. Germline CDR1 reads SGHTA; CDR2 reads FQGNSA. The CDR3 has 14 residues. V was trimmed by 2 bases and J by 4 bases, leaving 8 bases between them. The CDR3 loop is CASSLTSGTGELFF. In nucleotides, the CDR3 is TGTGCCAGCAGCTTAACCTCGGGCACCGGGGAGCTGTTTTTT.

Comments on this clone: The sample contains more than one DNA sequence encoding this CDR3. The CDR3: CASSGGGTLNTEAFF. The DNA of the CDR3 is TGTGCCAGCAGTGGAGGAGGCACGTTGAACACTGAAGCTTTCTTT. The gene calls are TRBV2 and TRBJ1-1; D not resolved. CDR3 size: 15 residues. V gave up 4 bases and J gave up 0 bases, with 12 bases separating them. Germline values: CDR1 SNHLY, CDR2 FYNNEI.

The table lists this clone with a few counts. In DNA, the CDR3 is TGTGCCAGCAGCTCCCCCCCACTGAGCAATCAGCCCCAGCATTTT. This encodes CASSSPPLSNQPQHF. This sequence joins TRBV9 and TRBJ1-5; no firm D call. Germline CDR1 SGDLS, CDR2 YYNGEE. V was clipped by 4 bases and J by 1 base, with 12 bases between them. The CDR3 is 15 residues long.

This clone was seen just once. This rearrangement joins TRBV9 to TRBJ2-3; maybe TRBD1 (6 bases). The CDR3 contains 15 residues. With 0 bases removed from V and 2 bases from J, the gap between germline ends came to 10 bases. In germline, CDR1 is SGDLS, CDR2 YYNGEE. The DNA for the CDR3 is TGTGCCAGCAGCGTAGGACAGGAGAACACAGATACGCAGTATTTT. Its translation is CASSVGQENTDTQYF.

The V call is TRBV27, the J call TRBJ1-4; TRBD1 agrees at 11 bases. Germline lookup yields CDR1 MNHEY and CDR2 SMNVEV (reference sequence). The CDR3 covers 19 residues. Trimming took 4 bases from V and 0 from J; bases not matched to a gene: 10. CDR3 in DNA: TGTGCCAGCAGTTCAAGGACAGGGGGCGGTGGGGCAACTAATGAAAAACTGTTTTTT. It translates to CASSSRTGGGGATNEKLFF. The complete variable domain, with remaining parts taken from reference TRBV27 and TRBJ1-4, reads EAQVTQNPRYLITVTGKKLTVTCSQNMNHEYMSWYRQDPGLGLRQIYYSMNVEVTDKGDVPEGYKVSRKEKRNFPLILESPSPNQTSLYFCASSSRTGGGGATNEKLFFGSGTQLSVL.

V and J are TRBV5-1 and TRBJ2-1, with D possibly TRBD1 on 5 matching bases. The CDR3 spans 15 residues. Trimming cost V 1 base and J 2 bases, with 10 bases left between them. Germline CDR1 SGHRS, CDR2 YFSETQ. The DNA for the CDR3 is TGCGCCAGCAGCTTGACCAGGGCCCCCTACAATGAGCAGTTCTTC. Translating gives CASSLTRAPYNEQFF.

The chain carries TRBV30 and TRBJ1-5; no firm D call. The germline V and J ends were trimmed by 7 bases and 4 bases, with 2 bases remaining between them. This CDR3 is built from 9 residues. Looked up from germline, CDR1 is GTSNPN and CDR2 is SVGIG (reference sequence). CDR3 residues: CASNQPQHF. CDR3 sequence (DNA): TGTGCCTCGAATCAGCCCCAGCATTTT.

This clone turned up a few times. The V and J genes are TRBV2 and TRBJ1-2; D remains unclear. The V end lost 8 bases, the J end lost 2 bases, and 18 bases lay between the germline ends. CDR1 SNHLY and CDR2 FYNNEI come from the germline V gene. This CDR3 has 15 residues. CDR3 region: CASCLALGENYGYTF. The CDR3 DNA sequence: TGTGCCAGCTGTCTTGCATTGGGAGAAAACTATGGCTACACCTTC. The whole variable domain, filled in from reference TRBV2 and TRBJ1-2, reads EPEVTQTPSHQVTQMGQEVILRCVPISNHLYFYWYRQILGQKVEFLVSFYNNEISEKSEIFDDQFSVERPDGSNFTLKIRSTKLEDSAMYFCASCLALGENYGYTFGSGTRLTVV.

The chain joins TRBV5-1 to TRBJ2-6; D call uncertain. Trimming pared 2 bases from V and 0 bases from J, leaving 6 bases between. This CDR3 contains 15 residues. The germline V gene has CDR1 SGHRS and CDR2 YFSETQ. CDR3 amino acids: CASSLSLSGANVLTF. CDR3 bases: TGCGCCAGCAGCTTATCTCTCTCTGGGGCCAACGTCCTGACTTTC.

The chain recombines TRBV11-2 with TRBJ1-6; 9 nucleotides align to TRBD1. V gave up 4 bases and J gave up 6 bases; unmatched junction bases: 7. CDR3 length: 16 residues. Germline V gives CDR1 SGHAT, CDR2 FQNNGV. CDR3 protein: CASSSYRGPLNSPLHF. The CDR3 DNA follows: TGTGCCAGCAGCTCTTACAGGGGGCCCCTTAATTCACCCCTCCACTTT.

There are a few counts of this clone. The rearrangement links TRBV5-4 to TRBJ2-5; 12 bases are shared with TRBD2. The CDR3 length is 16 residues. The V gene's germline CDR1 is SGHNT and CDR2 YYREEE (reference sequence). V gave up 4 bases and J gave up 2 bases; unmatched junction bases: 6. The CDR3 reads CASSGRLAGDQETQYF. The CDR3, as DNA: TGTGCCAGCAGCGGTAGACTAGCGGGGGATCAAGAGACCCAGTACTTC.

The V gene is TRBV9, the J gene TRBJ2-4; 9 nucleotides match TRBD2. The CDR3 runs 18 residues. J lost 1 base, V lost 0 bases, and 8 bases had no gene match. The germline gives CDR1 SGDLS, CDR2 YYNGEE. The CDR3 DNA is TGTGCCAGCAGCGTAGACGCGGGGGGGCGGAGGGCCAAAAACATTCAGTACTTC. Translating gives CASSVDAGGRRAKNIQYF. Full variable domain (remainder filled in from reference TRBV9 and TRBJ2-4): DSGVTQTPKHLITATGQRVTLRCSPRSGDLSVYWYQQSLDQGLQFLIQYYNGEERAKGNILERFSAQQFPDLHSELNLSSLELGDSALYFCASSVDAGGRRAKNIQYFGAGTRLSVL.

V is TRBV2 and J is TRBJ2-1; 8 bases match TRBD1. CDR1 is SNHLY and CDR2 is FYNNEI in the germline V gene. This CDR3 is 15 amino acids long. The V segment lost 4 bases and the J segment 4 bases; nucleotides outside the gene matches: 6. In DNA, the CDR3 is TGTGCCAGCAGTGCCGATACAGGGGGGTACAATGAGCAGTTCTTC. Translating it yields CASSADTGGYNEQFF.

The V and J genes are TRBV5-6 and TRBJ2-3; maybe TRBD2 (6 bases). Per germline, CDR1 SGHDT and CDR2 YYEEEE. V lost 0 bases and J 2 bases, leaving 19 bases between the germline ends. CDR3 length: 18 amino acids. CDR3 DNA: TGTGCCAGCAGCTTGGGGGGGTGGGACTCCAAGCCCACAGATACGCAGTATTTT. Its translation is CASSLGGWDSKPTDTQYF.

This chain uses TRBV9 with TRBJ2-5, with TRBD2 matching 9 bases. CDR1 is SGDLS, CDR2 YYNGEE, per germline. Losses at the gene ends were 0 bases for V and 2 bases for J; bases not matched to a gene: 5. The CDR3 extends over 16 amino acids. CDR3 residues: CASSVGGGGDQETQYF. DNA of the CDR3: TGTGCCAGCAGCGTAGGTGGCGGGGGGGATCAAGAGACCCAGTACTTC.

This clone was found a few times. The V and J genes are TRBV4-1 and TRBJ2-7; 8 nucleotides align to TRBD1. The germline V gene encodes CDR1 MGHRA and CDR2 YSYEKL. The CDR3 totals 16 residues. J was trimmed by 3 bases and V by 0 bases; bases with no gene match: 7. The CDR3 region has the DNA TGCGCCAGCAGCCAAGATCAGGGGACAGGATTCTACGAGCAGTACTTC. This codes for CASSQDQGTGFYEQYF.

The rearrangement uses TRBV6-6 and TRBJ1-1, with a weak D call TRBD1 (5 bases). Trimming cost V 2 bases and J 4 bases, with 14 bases left between them. CDR3 length equals 15 residues. Germline V CDR1 and CDR2: MNHNY, SVGAGI (reference sequence). The DNA of the CDR3 is TGTGCCAGCAGTTACGAGAGCAGGGCGAGCACTGAAGCTTTCTTT. Its protein product is CASSYESRASTEAFF.

This rearrangement joins TRBV27 to TRBJ1-5, with TRBD1 as a possible D gene (6 bases). The CDR3 has 15 residues. V dropped 2 bases and J dropped 5 bases, with 13 bases sitting between them. Germline loops: CDR1 MNHEY, CDR2 SMNVEV (reference sequence). CDR3 sequence (DNA): TGTGCCAGCAGTTTAGGGGGGGGCAGTGATCAGCCCCAGCATTTT. Translation gives CASSLGGGSDQPQHF.

V is TRBV18 and J is TRBJ1-2; D is unclear. CDR1 and CDR2 from the germline V gene are KGHSH and LQKENI. CDR3 size: 15 residues. V lost 2 bases and J lost 1, with 11 bases in between. CDR3 bases: TGTGCCAGCTCACCAGAATCAGAAATTAACTATGGCTACACCTTC. Protein product: CASSPESEINYGYTF.

This clone was detected a few times. The J gene is TRBJ2-5, the V gene TRBV7-2; 14 positions match TRBD2. The DNA end favors TRBJ2-7, so the J call may be wrong. This CDR3 has 18 residues. Germline CDR1 and CDR2: SGHTA and FQGNSA. CDR3: CASSFTGGLAGGIYEQYF. The DNA for the CDR3 is TGTGCCAGCAGCTTTACCGGCGGACTAGCGGGAGGAATCTACGAGCAGTACTTC.

V gene TRBV1 combines with J gene TRBJ2-4; TRBD2, the D gene given by the table, was not confirmed from the DNA. TRBV1 represents a pseudogene. The CDR3 length is 19 residues. CDR3 loop: CTSSPRDYPTALAKNIQYF. CDR3 sequence (DNA): TGCACCAGCAGCCCTCGGGACTACCCCACAGCCCTAGCCAAAAACATTCAGTACTTC.

The V and J genes are TRBV7-9 and TRBJ2-7, with TRBD1 matching 12 bases. With V trimmed by 5 bases and J by 6 bases, 5 bases remained unmatched. From germline, CDR1 is SEHNR and CDR2 FQNEAQ (reference sequence). CDR3 length equals 14 residues. The CDR3 nucleotides read TGTGCCAGCAGCCTGGGACAGGGGGCAGGCGAGCAGTACTTC. Translated, it gives CASSLGQGAGEQYF.

The V gene is TRBV5-1, the J gene TRBJ1-4; TRBD1 might be the D (5 bases). V was cut by 1 base and J by 3 bases, with 7 bases left in between. The CDR3 runs 14 residues. Germline V gives CDR1 SGHRS, CDR2 YFSETQ. The CDR3 sequence is CASSLMGPNEKLFF. CDR3 bases: TGCGCCAGCAGCTTGATGGGGCCTAATGAAAAACTGTTTTTT.

The J gene is TRBJ2-1, the V gene TRBV30; 8 bases align to TRBD2. V was pared by 1 base and J by 5 bases, with 7 bases of the junction left unmatched. This CDR3 comprises 15 residues. Germline V gene sequence: CDR1 GTSNPN, CDR2 SVGIG (reference sequence). CDR3: CAWSAPGLGNNEQFF. For the CDR3, the DNA is TGTGCCTGGAGTGCTCCGGGACTAGGTAACAATGAGCAGTTCTTC.

The V gene is TRBV4-1, the J gene TRBJ2-7, with 8 bases lining up with TRBD2. The V gene end was trimmed by 1 base and the J gene end by 4 bases; junction bases not matched to a gene: 9. The CDR3 is 16 amino acids. CDR1 and CDR2 (germline): MGHRA, YSYEKL. In DNA, the CDR3 is TGCGCCAGCAGCCAAGGGGGTAGCGGGATTAAGTACGAGCAGTACTTC. Encoded protein: CASSQGGSGIKYEQYF.

The chain couples TRBV6-1 to TRBJ1-2; tentatively, D is TRBD1 (6 bases). Germline V gene sequence: CDR1 MNHNS, CDR2 SASEGT. V was trimmed by 6 bases and J by 4 bases, leaving 12 bases between them. This CDR3 comprises 13 residues. This CDR3 is CASRGRGGYGYTF. Here the CDR3 DNA reads TGTGCCAGCAGGGGCAGGGGCGGCTATGGCTACACCTTC.

The chain recombines TRBV6-4 with TRBJ2-7, with D perhaps TRBD2 (5 bases). Germline loops: CDR1 MRHNA, CDR2 SNTAGT. The ends were cut back, 0 bases at V and 6 bases at J, with 15 bases in the middle. This CDR3 spans 15 amino acids. The CDR3 loop is CASSDSRRVPLEQYF. The CDR3 nucleotides are TGTGCCAGCAGTGACTCAAGGCGGGTCCCTCTCGAGCAGTACTTC.